This TCR beta chain was profiled in a study of blood T cell repertoires in COVID-19. The assay was immunoSEQ multiplex PCR, and TCRdb's table has in-frame clones only and misses some. The sample records about 100,000 clones, roughly 76% being singletons. Seattle participants joined during active infection and were tracked over time. The count of this clone is one. The V segment lost 3 bases and the J segment 2 bases; nucleotides outside the gene matches: 5. Per germline, CDR1 KGHSH and CDR2 LQKENI. The CDR3 extends over 15 amino acids. Sequenced sample: peripheral blood. The clonotype originates from a man of 80 years or more with COVID-19, enrolled during active disease. The chain is built from TRBV18 and TRBJ2-3, with 7 bases matching TRBD1. The CDR3 loop reads CASSPPGQNTDTQYF. The CDR3 nucleotides read TGTGCCAGCTCACCCCCGGGACAGAACACAGATACGCAGTATTTT.